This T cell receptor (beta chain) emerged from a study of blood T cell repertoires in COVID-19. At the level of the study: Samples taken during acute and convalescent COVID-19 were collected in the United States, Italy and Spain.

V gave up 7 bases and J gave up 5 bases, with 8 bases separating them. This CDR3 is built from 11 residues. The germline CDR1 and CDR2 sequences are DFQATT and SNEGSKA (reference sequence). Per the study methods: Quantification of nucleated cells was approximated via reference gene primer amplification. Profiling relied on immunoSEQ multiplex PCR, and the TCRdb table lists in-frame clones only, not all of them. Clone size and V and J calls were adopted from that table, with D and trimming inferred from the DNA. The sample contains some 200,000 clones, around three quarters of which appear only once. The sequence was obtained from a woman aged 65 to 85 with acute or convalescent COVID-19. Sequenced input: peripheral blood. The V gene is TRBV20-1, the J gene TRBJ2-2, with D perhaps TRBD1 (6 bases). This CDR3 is CSVGATGELFF. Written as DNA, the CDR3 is TGCAGTGTGGGGGCGACCGGGGAGCTGTTTTTT.